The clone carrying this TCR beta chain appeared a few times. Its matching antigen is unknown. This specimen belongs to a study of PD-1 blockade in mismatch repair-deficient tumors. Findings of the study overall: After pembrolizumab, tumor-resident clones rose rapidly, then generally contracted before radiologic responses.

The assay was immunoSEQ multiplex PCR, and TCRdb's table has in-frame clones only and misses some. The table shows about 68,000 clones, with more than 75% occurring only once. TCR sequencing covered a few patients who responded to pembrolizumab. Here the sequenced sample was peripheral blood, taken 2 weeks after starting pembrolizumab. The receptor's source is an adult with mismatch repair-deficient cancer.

In DNA form, the CDR3 reads TGTGCCTGGAGCCACGCGGGAGGGTCCTACGAGCAGTACTTC. Translated, it gives CAWSHAGGSYEQYF. The chain employs TRBV30 and TRBJ2-7; 9 bases are a match to TRBD2. Germline V CDR1 and CDR2: GTSNPN, SVGIG (reference sequence). The CDR3 is made up of 14 amino acids. The junction had 4 bases not matched to a gene; V was cut back by 3 bases and J by 1 base.